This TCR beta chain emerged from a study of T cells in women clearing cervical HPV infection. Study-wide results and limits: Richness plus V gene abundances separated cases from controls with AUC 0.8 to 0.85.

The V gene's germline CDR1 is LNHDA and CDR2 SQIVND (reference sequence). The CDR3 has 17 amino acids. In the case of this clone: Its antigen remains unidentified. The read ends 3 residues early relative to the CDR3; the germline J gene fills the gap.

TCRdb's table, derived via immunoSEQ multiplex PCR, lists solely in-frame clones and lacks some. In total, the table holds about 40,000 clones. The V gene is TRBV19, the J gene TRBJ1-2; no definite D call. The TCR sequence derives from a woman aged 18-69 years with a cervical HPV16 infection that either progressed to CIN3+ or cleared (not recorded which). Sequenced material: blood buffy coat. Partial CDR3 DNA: TGTGCCAGTAGTATAGGCCGCGGGAGCGGGAGGAGGGATACC. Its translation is CASSIGRGSGRRDT. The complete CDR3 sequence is CASSIGRGSGRRDTYTF.